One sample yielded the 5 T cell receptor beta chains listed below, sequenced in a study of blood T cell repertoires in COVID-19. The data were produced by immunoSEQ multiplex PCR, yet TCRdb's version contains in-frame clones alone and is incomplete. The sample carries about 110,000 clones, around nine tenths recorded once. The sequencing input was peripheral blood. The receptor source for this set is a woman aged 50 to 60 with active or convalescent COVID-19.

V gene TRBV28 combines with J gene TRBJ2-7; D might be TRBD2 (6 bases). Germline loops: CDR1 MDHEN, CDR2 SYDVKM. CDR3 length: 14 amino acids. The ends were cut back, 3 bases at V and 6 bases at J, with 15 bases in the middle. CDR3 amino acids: CASSLSFGGGEQYF. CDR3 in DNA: TGTGCCAGCAGTTTGTCGTTCGGGGGTGGCGAGCAGTACTTC.

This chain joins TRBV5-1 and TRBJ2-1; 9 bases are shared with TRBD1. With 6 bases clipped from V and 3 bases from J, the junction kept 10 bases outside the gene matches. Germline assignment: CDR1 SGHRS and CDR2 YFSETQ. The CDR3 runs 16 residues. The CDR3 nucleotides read TGCGCCAGCAAGCCGAAGGGACAGGGAAACTACAATGAGCAGTTCTTC. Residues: CASKPKGQGNYNEQFF.

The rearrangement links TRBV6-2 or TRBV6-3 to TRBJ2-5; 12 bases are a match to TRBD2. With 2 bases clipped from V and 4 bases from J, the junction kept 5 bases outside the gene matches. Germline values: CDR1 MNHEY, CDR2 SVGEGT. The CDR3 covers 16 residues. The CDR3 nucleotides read TGTGCCAGCAGTTACGCTAGCGGGAGGGTTTTAGAGACCCAGTACTTC. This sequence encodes CASSYASGRVLETQYF.

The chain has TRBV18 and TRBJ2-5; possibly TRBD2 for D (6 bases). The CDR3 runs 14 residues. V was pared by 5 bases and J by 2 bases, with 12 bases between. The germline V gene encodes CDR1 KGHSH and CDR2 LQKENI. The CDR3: CASSSILAQETQYF. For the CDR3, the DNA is TGTGCCAGCTCATCGATTCTAGCGCAAGAGACCCAGTACTTC.

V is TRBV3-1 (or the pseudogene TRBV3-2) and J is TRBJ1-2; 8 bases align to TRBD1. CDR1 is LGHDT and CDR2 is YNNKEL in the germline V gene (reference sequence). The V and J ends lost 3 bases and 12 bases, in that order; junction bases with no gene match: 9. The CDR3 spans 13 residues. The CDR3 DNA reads TGTGCCAGCAGCCAGCCCCAGGGGGCAAGGCACACCTTC. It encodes CASSQPQGARHTF.